This paragraph reports one T cell receptor beta chain. Its target is not known. The data originate from a study of long-term antiretroviral therapy in people with HIV. Across the study: It was about a decade before the 2015 immediate-ART recommendation that the earliest samples were taken.

Sequencing used immunoSEQ v3.0 at survey level. The study targeted about 35,000-55,000 T-cell genomes per sample in sequencing. Produced via immunoSEQ multiplex PCR; TCRdb's table is partial and in-frame only. The sample consists of 29,000 or so clones, about 95% of them appearing once. Whole-study results and caveats: Patients on ART gained diversity, which nonetheless stayed below transplant donor controls. Pre-ART clonal expansion yielded clones that dominated the repertoire at all time points.

Germline-derived CDR1 and CDR2 are SGHAT and FQDESV (reference sequence). The CDR3 sequence is 13 residues long. V shed 5 bases and J shed 2 bases, with 9 bases lying between them. The origin of this receptor is a man aged 30 to 45 with HIV. Sequencing was performed on unsorted PBMCs, taken 5.3 years after starting antiretroviral therapy. The rearrangement uses TRBV11-1 and TRBJ2-5; no clear D. This chain's CDR3 is CASSREPQETQYF. The CDR3, as DNA: TGTGCCAGCAGCAGAGAACCTCAAGAGACCCAGTACTTC.